The 28 T cell receptor beta chains listed next were all sequenced from one sample in a study of T cells expressing NK-cell markers (dated by TCRdb to the early 2020s). Receptor amplification or capture employed 5' RACE. Sequencing instrument: Illumina HiSeq 2000. One entry per CDR3 protein sequence results from the TCRdb reprocessing of the reads, with DNA left out. The sample table records 400,000 or so distinct CDR3 sequences. The top ten hold around 10% of the sample. The material sequenced was blood T cells: a sorted CD56 or NKG2C T cell subset, CD4+ or CD8+ T cells, or bulk PBMC T cells (not recorded which). These receptors came from a woman between 45 and 60 years old in good health. Donor details come from another sample of the same person, matched by shared clones.

The CDR3 region is CATSETGPNYGYTF. This chain joins TRBV24-1 and TRBJ1-2. The CDR3 contains 14 residues. Germline V gene data show CDR1 as KGHDR and CDR2 as SFDVKD.

The rearrangement joins TRBV20-1 to TRBJ2-4; TCRdb's assignment of TRBD1 cannot be checked, as there is no DNA. Germline CDR1 reads DFQATT; CDR2 reads SNEGSKA (reference sequence). The CDR3 length is 15 residues. This CDR3 is CSAGRLGGQKNIQYF.

The gene calls are TRBV5-1 and TRBJ2-3; the D gene TCRdb calls, TRBD1, cannot be checked with no DNA. CDR1 is SGHRS, CDR2 YFSETQ, per germline. CDR3 size: 15 residues. CDR3 amino acids: CASSVTGASTDTQYF.

This sequence joins TRBV20-1 and TRBJ2-3; TCRdb picks TRBD2, but there is no DNA to check that call. The CDR3 loop spans 16 amino acids. Germline CDR1 is DFQATT and CDR2 is SNEGSKA (reference sequence). The CDR3 reads CSARGLAGRSTDTQYF.

The chain joins TRBV28 to TRBJ2-7; checking the TCRdb D call of TRBD1 is not possible without DNA. CDR1 and CDR2 from the germline V gene are MDHEN and SYDVKM. This CDR3 has 14 residues. The chain's CDR3 is CASRTGTGSYEQYF.

The rearrangement joins TRBV2 to TRBJ2-1; checking the TCRdb D call of TRBD2 is not possible without DNA. Germline values: CDR1 SNHLY, CDR2 FYNNEI. The CDR3 has 14 residues. This CDR3 reads CASYSQREGREQFF.

The rearrangement uses TRBV29-1 and TRBJ2-1; with no DNA, the TCRdb D assignment of TRBD2 cannot be verified. This CDR3 comprises 15 residues. Germline CDR1 and CDR2: SQVTM and ANQGSEA. The CDR3 sequence is CSAKRETSGRNEQFF.

CDR3 sequence reads: CASRKRRTSGRAGEQFF. The V gene is TRBV3-1, the J gene TRBJ2-1; lacking DNA, the TRBD2 call made by TCRdb goes unchecked. This CDR3 has 17 residues. CDR1 LGHDT and CDR2 YNNKEL come from the germline V gene (reference sequence).

The rearrangement links TRBV5-1 to TRBJ2-3; the TRBD1 assignment by TCRdb is unverifiable without DNA. Germline V gene lookup returns CDR1 SGHRS and CDR2 YFSETQ. The CDR3 totals 17 residues. The CDR3 sequence: CASSTGTGLAATDTQYF.

V usage is TRBV12-3 or TRBV12-4 and J usage is TRBJ1-2; no DNA is available, so the TRBD1 call from TCRdb remains unchecked. This CDR3 region has 12 residues. CDR3 in amino acids: CASPGGFYGYTF.

The CDR3 sequence: CASSHGPGTFQETQYF. The chain couples TRBV6-5 to TRBJ2-5; TCRdb's D call of TRBD2 is untestable without DNA. CDR3 length: 16 amino acids. Germline V gene lookup returns CDR1 MNHEY and CDR2 SVGAGI.

The J gene is TRBJ2-2, the V gene TRBV5-1; the D call from TCRdb, TRBD1, cannot be confirmed without DNA. The CDR3 spans 20 residues. CDR1 SGHRS and CDR2 YFSETQ come from the germline V gene. The CDR3: CASSLTLPGMDRGLTGELFF. Complete variable domain (other parts from reference TRBV5-1 and TRBJ2-2): KAGVTQTPRYLIKTRGQQVTLSCSPISGHRSVSWYQQTPGQGLQFLFEYFSETQRNKGNFPGRFSGRQFSNSRSEMNVSTLELGDSALYLCASSLTLPGMDRGLTGELFFGEGSRLTVL.

The rearrangement joins TRBV5-1 to TRBJ2-2. Germline V gene data show CDR1 as SGHRS and CDR2 as YFSETQ. This CDR3 contains 12 residues. CDR3 region: CASSLEGIELFF.

The rearrangement uses TRBV7-8 and TRBJ2-1; TCRdb selects TRBD2, and the lack of DNA leaves this call unchecked. Germline V gene lookup returns CDR1 SGHVS and CDR2 FQNEAQ. This CDR3 has 15 amino acids. The CDR3 here is CASSSSTTLYNEQFF.

The chain couples TRBV12-3 or TRBV12-4 to TRBJ1-1; TCRdb lists TRBD1, though no DNA is available to test this call. The CDR3 has 13 residues. This CDR3 reads CASYDGGDTEAFF.

The chain recombines TRBV20-1 with TRBJ1-2; TCRdb proposes TRBD1, but this gene call is untestable without DNA. Germline V CDR1 and CDR2: DFQATT, SNEGSKA (reference sequence). This CDR3 has 12 residues. The CDR3 protein is CSAGGQSGGYTF.

The chain carries TRBV5-1 and TRBJ2-2; the TRBD1 assignment by TCRdb is unverifiable without DNA. This CDR3 spans 15 amino acids. The germline CDR1 and CDR2 sequences are SGHRS and YFSETQ. CDR3 region: CASNRDNPNTGELFF.

The gene calls are TRBV20-1 and TRBJ2-3. CDR3 length: 15 residues. Germline CDR1 DFQATT, CDR2 SNEGSKA (reference sequence). The CDR3 here is CSARTRLTRTDTQYF.

V usage is TRBV20-1 and J usage is TRBJ1-5; TCRdb picks TRBD1, but there is no DNA to check that call. This CDR3 has 15 amino acids. The germline V gene has CDR1 DFQATT and CDR2 SNEGSKA (reference sequence). The CDR3 sequence: CSAPLGTGSHQPQHF.

V gene TRBV9 combines with J gene TRBJ2-4; as DNA is missing, the TRBD1 call by TCRdb cannot be tested. This CDR3 is built from 15 residues. Germline loops: CDR1 SGDLS, CDR2 YYNGEE. The CDR3 sequence is CASSVGRGARPIQYF.

The V gene is TRBV25-1, the J gene TRBJ2-2; TCRdb's D call of TRBD2 is untestable without DNA. The CDR3 runs to 15 residues. Germline V gene lookup returns CDR1 MGHDK and CDR2 SYGVNS. CDR3 region: CASALRSSDSGELFF.

The gene calls are TRBV24-1 and TRBJ2-5. Germline V gene lookup returns CDR1 KGHDR and CDR2 SFDVKD. The CDR3 consists of 14 residues. CDR3 amino acids: CATSDSRGMETQYF.

The chain links TRBV10-3 to TRBJ1-4. Germline-derived CDR1 and CDR2 are ENHRY and SYGVKD. The CDR3 totals 16 residues. Here the CDR3 reads CAISESGLATNEKLFF.

The rearrangement uses TRBV29-1 and TRBJ2-1; the D call from TCRdb, TRBD2, cannot be confirmed without DNA. The CDR3 is made up of 16 amino acids. Germline CDR1 and CDR2: SQVTM and ANQGSEA. This CDR3 is CSVDLQSGNFDNEQFF.

V is TRBV29-1 and J is TRBJ2-2; TCRdb designates TRBD2, a call that cannot be tested without DNA. The CDR3 length is 14 residues. The germline gives CDR1 SQVTM, CDR2 ANQGSEA. CDR3 in amino acids: CSVGREGGTGELFF.

The rearrangement links TRBV10-3 to TRBJ2-1; as DNA is missing, the TRBD2 call by TCRdb cannot be tested. The CDR3 is made up of 14 amino acids. The V gene's germline CDR1 is ENHRY and CDR2 SYGVKD. The CDR3 sequence is CAIKPKRDFDEQFF.

The chain has TRBV10-3 and TRBJ1-1. This CDR3 comprises 16 residues. Germline CDR1 is ENHRY and CDR2 is SYGVKD. The CDR3 loop reads CAISDPSSGRNTEAFF.

The chain links TRBV7-9 to TRBJ2-2; without DNA, the TCRdb call of TRBD2 cannot be checked. Germline CDR1 SEHNR, CDR2 FQNEAQ (reference sequence). This CDR3 spans 16 amino acids. The CDR3 loop reads CASRNIRTTRAGELFF.